A selection of T cell receptor beta chains follows, all from one sample in a study of cytomegalovirus exposure and HLA in healthy donors. Method: immunoSEQ multiplex PCR; TCRdb's copy keeps in-frame clones and lacks some. Of 250,000 to 400,000 clones in the sample, around 90% are singletons; the top ten hold more than 0.95%. The sequenced sample was PBMCs. The source is a man aged 30 to 45 in good health and CMV-seronegative. CDR3s include the opening cysteine and the closing phenylalanine or tryptophan. D genes are given only for firm matches. Not every row has a clone size; where given, it reads once, few, many or a size class.

abundance	len	d_gene	v_gene	j_gene	CDR3nt	CDR3aa
NA	15	NA	TRBV11-2	TRBJ1-1	TGTGCCAGCAGCTTAGAATTACAAACGAACACTGAAGCTTTCTTT	CASSLELQTNTEAFF
NA	14	NA	TRBV5-4	TRBJ2-3	TGTGCCAGCTCCCCGCACACCGGCACAGATACGCAGTATTTT	CASSPHTGTDTQYF
once	14	TRBD1	TRBV15	TRBJ2-7	TGTGCCACCAGCCCTAGACAGGGAAACTACGAGCAGTACTTC	CATSPRQGNYEQYF
NA	16	TRBD1	TRBV5-1	TRBJ1-1	TGCGCCAGCAGCTTGGCCTGGGGACAGATGAACACTGAAGCTTTCTTT	CASSLAWGQMNTEAFF
few	15	NA	TRBV12-1	TRBJ1-5	TGTGCCAGCAGACGGACAGAGGAGGGCAATCAGCCCCAGCATTTT	CASRRTEEGNQPQHF
NA	14	TRBD1	TRBV5-1	TRBJ1-4	TGCGCCAGCAGCACCGGACAGGGGGGTGAAAAACTGTTTTTT	CASSTGQGGEKLFF
NA	14	NA	TRBV5-6	TRBJ1-3	TGTGCCAGCAGCTACAGGGTTACTGGAAACACCATATATTTT	CASSYRVTGNTIYF
NA	12	NA	TRBV7-9	TRBJ2-5	TGTGCTAAGGAGGGGGCGGATGAGACCCAGTACTTC	CAKEGADETQYF
NA	15	TRBD1	TRBV7-9	TRBJ1-6	TGTGCCAGCAGACGAGGGACAGGGACAAATTCACCCCTCCACTTT	CASRRGTGTNSPLHF
NA	13	NA	TRBV29-1	TRBJ1-1	TGCAGCGGCACGGCGACAGTGAACACTGAAGCTTTCTTT	CSGTATVNTEAFF
NA	16	NA	TRBV7-6	TRBJ1-5	TGTGCCAGCAGCTCATCAGAGGACTGGAGCAATCAGCCCCAGCATTTT	CASSSSEDWSNQPQHF
few	16	NA	TRBV4-1	TRBJ1-5	TGCGCCAGCAGCCAAGATTGGGGCTTTGGCAATCAGCCCCAGCATTTT	CASSQDWGFGNQPQHF
NA	14	NA	TRBV19	TRBJ1-2	TGTGCCAGTAGTATAGCAACAGGCAACTATGGCTACACCTTC	CASSIATGNYGYTF
few	14	NA	TRBV5-4	TRBJ2-7	TGTGCCAGCAGCTTCACAGGGTCGGCCTACGAGCAGTACTTC	CASSFTGSAYEQYF
NA	19	TRBD2	TRBV7-2	TRBJ2-5	TGTGCCAGCAGCCTAGGACCGACTAGCGGGGGGGCCGTCAGGGAGACCCAGTACTTC	CASSLGPTSGGAVRETQYF
NA	16	TRBD1	TRBV2	TRBJ2-3	TGTGCCAGCAGTCCCATAACGACAGGGGTTGTAGATACGCAGTATTTT	CASSPITTGVVDTQYF
NA	14	NA	TRBV10-2	TRBJ1-2	TGCGCCAGCAGTACAGGTGTACTAGCCTATGGCTACACCTTC	CASSTGVLAYGYTF
NA	13	TRBD1	TRBV5-1	TRBJ1-5	TGCGCCAGCAGCTTGGGAGGGGGCTGGCCCCAGCATTTT	CASSLGGGWPQHF
NA	12	NA	TRBV27	TRBJ1-1	TGTGCCAGCAGTCCAGATACCGTTGAAGCTTTCTTT	CASSPDTVEAFF
NA	15	NA	TRBV5-1	TRBJ2-7	TGCGCCAGCAGCCCTGTTGAGGGACTCTCCTACGAGCAGTACTTC	CASSPVEGLSYEQYF
NA	15	TRBD1	TRBV5-1	TRBJ1-6	TGCGCCAGCAGCCTCCGGGACAGGGACAATTCACCCCTCCACTTT	CASSLRDRDNSPLHF
NA	15	TRBD1	TRBV7-6	TRBJ1-6	TGTGCCAGCAGCTTAGAAGGACAGGGAAGGTCACCCCTCCACTTT	CASSLEGQGRSPLHF
NA	16	NA	TRBV10-3	TRBJ1-1	TGTGCCATCAGTGGGTCGCTCCAGGGGCTGGGCACTGAAGCTTTCTTT	CAISGSLQGLGTEAFF
NA	13	TRBD1	TRBV19	TRBJ1-3	TGTGCCAGTCGACAGGGGGCTGGAAACACCATATATTTT	CASRQGAGNTIYF
NA	14	TRBD1	TRBV19	TRBJ2-5	TGTGCCAGTAGTCCCTGGACAGGGTCAGAGACCCAGTACTTC	CASSPWTGSETQYF
NA	13	TRBD1	TRBV18	TRBJ1-1	TGTGCCAGCTCACGCTCGGGACAGGTCTCAGCTTTCTTT	CASSRSGQVSAFF
NA	16	NA	TRBV21-1	TRBJ2-1	TGTGCCAGCAGGACTGGGGCGGGGGCCCTTTTTAATGAGCAGTTCTTC	CASRTGAGALFNEQFF
NA	15	TRBD1	TRBV5-8	TRBJ2-7	TGTGCCAGCAGCATATCTCGGACAGGGGAATTCGAGCAGTACTTC	CASSISRTGEFEQYF
once	18	TRBD1	TRBV9	TRBJ1-3	TGTGCCAGCAGCGCCCGGAGAGGACAGGGCTTAGGTGGAAACACCATATATTTT	CASSARRGQGLGGNTIYF
NA	15	NA	TRBV7-9	TRBJ1-2	TGTGCCAGCAGCGGATCGACAGTCCCTCGCTATGGCTACACCTTC	CASSGSTVPRYGYTF
NA	15	NA	TRBV5-1	TRBJ2-1	TGCGCCAGCAGCTTTTCTTGGACTGTCCTTAATGAGCAGTTCTTC	CASSFSWTVLNEQFF
NA	15	TRBD1	TRBV4-3	TRBJ1-2	TGCGCCAGCAGCCGCGGACAGGAGGCTTCTGGGGGCTACACCTTC	CASSRGQEASGGYTF
NA	14	NA	TRBV7-8	TRBJ2-7	TGTGCCAGCAGCTTAGAAGGCGGTTCCTACGAGCAGTACTTC	CASSLEGGSYEQYF
NA	12	TRBD1	TRBV10-3	TRBJ2-1	TGTGCCATCAGGGTGACAGGGGCAAATCTGTTCTTC	CAIRVTGANLFF
NA	15	TRBD2	TRBV13	TRBJ2-2	TGTGCCAGCAGCCCGGGGGGGTTGAGCACCGGGGAGCTGTTTTTT	CASSPGGLSTGELFF
NA	15	NA	TRBV4-1	TRBJ1-4	TGCGCCAGCAGCCAAGGTGCAGCAACTAATGAAAAACTGTTTTTT	CASSQGAATNEKLFF
NA	13	TRBD1	TRBV29-1	TRBJ2-7	TGCAGCGTCGAAGGGACAGACACCTACGAGCAGTACTTC	CSVEGTDTYEQYF
NA	17	TRBD1	TRBV2	TRBJ1-2	TGTGCCAGCAGTGAAGGCGGGACAGGGGGCTTGGTCGGCGGCTACACCTTC	CASSEGGTGGLVGGYTF
NA	14	NA	TRBV7-7	TRBJ2-7	TGTGCCAGCAGCTTAGAGGCGGGTCTGGGGGAGCAGTACTTC	CASSLEAGLGEQYF
NA	16	TRBD1	TRBV7-2	TRBJ1-1	TGTGCCAGCAGCCCGCCCCGGACAGGGAGGAACACTGAAGCTTTCTTT	CASSPPRTGRNTEAFF
NA	12	NA	TRBV6-6	TRBJ1-2	TGTGCCACGGAGGCTTCAAACTATGGCTACACCTTC	CATEASNYGYTF
NA	13	NA	TRBV11-2	TRBJ1-2	TGTGCCAGCAGCTTTTCAGAGGGGGATGGCTACACCTTC	CASSFSEGDGYTF
once	15	NA	TRBV4-1	TRBJ2-6	TGCGCCAGCAGCCAAGATTTCTTTGGGGCCAACGTCCTGACTTTC	CASSQDFFGANVLTF
medium-sized	14	NA	TRBV27	TRBJ1-4	TGTGCCAGCAGTAGTTGGCAGAACCATGAAAAACTGTTTTTT	CASSSWQNHEKLFF
NA	12	NA	TRBV7-9	TRBJ1-5	TGTGCCAGCAGCTTAGGGGGCCAGCCCCAGCATTTT	CASSLGGQPQHF
NA	16	NA	TRBV6-4	TRBJ2-3	TGTGCCAGCAGTGACCTGGTAAGGACAGTCACAGATACGCAGTATTTT	CASSDLVRTVTDTQYF
NA	14	TRBD1	TRBV2	TRBJ1-4	TGTGCCAGCGCCGAGACAGGGAGGAACGAAAAACTGTTTTTT	CASAETGRNEKLFF
NA	15	TRBD1	TRBV6-5	TRBJ1-1	TGTGCCAGCAGTTACTCGCGGGACAGGGGGTCTGAAGCTTTCTTT	CASSYSRDRGSEAFF
NA	15	NA	TRBV4-2	TRBJ1-2	TGTGCCAGCAGCCGGGATACCGGGAATAGGGATGGCTACACCTTC	CASSRDTGNRDGYTF
NA	17	TRBD2	TRBV18	TRBJ2-2	TGTGCCAGCTCACCATATACTAGCGGGGGTTCTACCGGGGAGCTGTTTTTT	CASSPYTSGGSTGELFF
NA	19	NA	TRBV4-1	TRBJ2-3	TGCGCCAGCAGCTTAACGGTTGGACAGCCTCGGGACCGCACAGATACGCAGTATTTT	CASSLTVGQPRDRTDTQYF
NA	15	NA	TRBV2	TRBJ2-7	TGTGCCAGCAGTGTCGGCCGCGGCGTGTCCTACGAGCAGTACTTC	CASSVGRGVSYEQYF
NA	16	NA	TRBV15	TRBJ1-2	TGTGCCACCAGCAGCCAAGTAGGGGGTGGGGACTATGGCTACACCTTC	CATSSQVGGGDYGYTF
NA	14	TRBD1	TRBV7-2	TRBJ1-2	TGTGCCAGCAGCTTAGCGCCGGGACAGAATGGCTACACCTTC	CASSLAPGQNGYTF